The 18 T cell receptor beta chains given below trace back to one sample, sequenced in a study of technical replicates of blood from four donors. Using immunoSEQ multiplex PCR, the repertoire was profiled, and TCRdb retains in-frame clones only, with some absent. This table has about 84,000 clones, just over 90% appearing once. Sequencing was performed on T cells isolated from PBMCs. All receptors derive from a human donor in good health.

The chain combines TRBV14 with TRBJ2-3, with 7 bases that match TRBD1. The germline V gene encodes CDR1 SGHDN and CDR2 FVKESK. The junction had 9 bases not matched to a gene; V was cut back by 3 bases and J by 0 bases. CDR3 size: 17 residues. CDR3 residues: CASSHLTGVRSTDTQYF. The CDR3 DNA reads as TGTGCCAGCAGCCACCTAACAGGGGTGCGTAGCACAGATACGCAGTATTTT.

The CDR3 sequence is CASSSLAGWGDEQYF. The CDR3 DNA sequence: TGTGCCAGCAGCTCCTTGGCGGGTTGGGGGGACGAGCAGTACTTC. The V call is TRBV11-2, the J call TRBJ2-7; D perhaps matches TRBD2 (6 bases). The V end lost 4 bases, the J end lost 5 bases, and 18 bases lay between the germline ends. This CDR3 is built from 15 residues. Per germline, CDR1 SGHAT and CDR2 FQNNGV.

This chain joins TRBV5-1 and TRBJ2-3; D is unresolved. The CDR3 runs 12 residues. Germline V gene data show CDR1 as SGHRS and CDR2 as YFSETQ. V was trimmed by 2 bases and J by 2 bases, leaving 3 bases between them. Here the CDR3 reads CASSFNTDTQYF. CDR3 DNA sequence: TGCGCCAGCAGCTTCAACACAGATACGCAGTATTTT. Full variable domain (outside the CDR3, taken from reference TRBV5-1 and TRBJ2-3): KAGVTQTPRYLIKTRGQQVTLSCSPISGHRSVSWYQQTPGQGLQFLFEYFSETQRNKGNFPGRFSGRQFSNSRSEMNVSTLELGDSALYLCASSFNTDTQYFGPGTRLTVL.

V gene TRBV7-9 combines with J gene TRBJ1-2, with D hard to call. Trimming pared 1 base from V and 4 bases from J, leaving 13 bases between. Germline values: CDR1 SEHNR, CDR2 FQNEAQ (reference sequence). This CDR3 spans 15 amino acids. CDR3 bases: TGTGCCAGCAGCTTAGGGGAGCATCCTCTCTATGGCTACACCTTC. Its protein is CASSLGEHPLYGYTF.

The chain employs TRBV30 and TRBJ2-2; D remains ambiguous. Trimming took off 0 bases at V and 4 bases at J, with 9 bases between the two ends. Germline CDR1 GTSNPN, CDR2 SVGIG (reference sequence). The CDR3 has 14 residues. DNA for the CDR3: TGTGCCTGGAGTGTACTGGTCCGCACCGGGGAGCTGTTTTTT. The encoded protein is CAWSVLVRTGELFF. The full variable domain, with the rest looked up from reference TRBV30 and TRBJ2-2, is SQTIHQWPATLVQPVGSPLSLECTVEGTSNPNLYWYRQAAGRGLQLLFYSVGIGQISSEVPQNLSASRPQDRQFILSSKKLLLSDSGFYLCAWSVLVRTGELFFGEGSRLTVL.

V is TRBV4-1 and J is TRBJ2-7; 11 bases are shared with TRBD2. The CDR3 extends over 16 amino acids. Trimming took 4 bases from V and 5 from J; bases not matched to a gene: 10. Germline CDR1 is MGHRA and CDR2 is YSYEKL. CDR3 bases: TGCGCCAGCAGCCGAATTTTTATAGCGGGAGGGGACGAGCAGTACTTC. Protein: CASSRIFIAGGDEQYF.

The V and J genes are TRBV27 and TRBJ2-7; 7 bases agree with TRBD1. The CDR3 runs to 16 residues. The V gene's germline CDR1 is MNHEY and CDR2 SMNVEV (reference sequence). V lost 5 bases to trimming and J lost 1 base; unmatched junction nucleotides: 11. The CDR3 spells CASSTGTVRGSYEQYF. CDR3 in DNA: TGTGCCAGCAGTACGGGGACAGTGCGAGGGTCCTACGAGCAGTACTTC.

CDR3 sequence: CASTASGNNEQFF. In DNA, the CDR3 is TGCGCCAGCACGGCTAGCGGGAACAATGAGCAGTTCTTC. The chain combines TRBV10-1 with TRBJ2-1, with 9 bases matching TRBD2. This CDR3 is built from 13 residues. V lost 7 bases and J lost 5; bases outside the gene matches: 3. The germline CDR1 and CDR2 sequences are WNHNN and SYGVQD (reference sequence).

The CDR3 loop reads CASSGQGYEQYF. DNA of the CDR3: TGTGCCAGCAGTGGACAGGGGTACGAGCAGTACTTC. This sequence joins TRBV2 and TRBJ2-7; 8 bases match TRBD1. With V trimmed by 4 bases and J by 4 bases, 0 bases remained unmatched. This CDR3 has 12 residues. Germline CDR1 SNHLY, CDR2 FYNNEI.

The V gene is TRBV29-1, the J gene TRBJ2-1; 8 nucleotides match TRBD1. Per the germline V gene, CDR1 is SQVTM and CDR2 is ANQGSEA. V lost 4 bases to trimming and J lost 3 bases; unmatched junction nucleotides: 2. This CDR3 spans 13 amino acids. CDR3 DNA: TGCAGCGTTGGGACAGGGAGCTACAATGAGCAGTTCTTC. Its protein product is CSVGTGSYNEQFF.

The chain has TRBV6-6 and TRBJ1-5, with D unresolved. Germline V CDR1 and CDR2: MNHNY, SVGAGI (reference sequence). The CDR3 runs to 12 residues. The V and J ends lost 6 bases and 8 bases respectively, with 11 bases between them. Here the CDR3 DNA reads TGTGCCAGCAGCTACAACGCGGAGCCCCAGCATTTT. This sequence encodes CASSYNAEPQHF.

This chain links TRBV9 with TRBJ2-1; a possible D gene is TRBD1 (6 bases). The CDR3 extends over 16 amino acids. CDR1 and CDR2 (germline): SGDLS, YYNGEE. V lost 4 bases to trimming and J lost 7 bases, with 21 bases between them. CDR3 bases: TGTGCCAGCAGCCGCCCACTGGCAGGGGTTATGAATGAGCAGTTCTTC. Protein sequence: CASSRPLAGVMNEQFF.

The rearrangement joins TRBV7-9 to TRBJ2-7, with TRBD1 as a possible D gene (6 bases). The CDR3 has 14 amino acids. CDR1 is SEHNR and CDR2 is FQNEAQ in the germline V gene (reference sequence). Trimming stripped 5 bases from V and 9 bases from J, with 20 bases between. The CDR3 sequence: CASSPRQDGSVQYF. Here the CDR3 DNA reads TGTGCCAGCAGCCCACGACAGGACGGTTCAGTGCAGTACTTC.

This sequence joins TRBV5-1 and TRBJ2-7; 12 bases are shared with TRBD2. V lost 3 bases, J lost 12 bases, and 10 bases stayed unmatched. CDR3 length: 14 amino acids. Germline V gene data show CDR1 as SGHRS and CDR2 as YFSETQ. This CDR3 reads CASSSTTSGSFLYF. The CDR3 DNA is TGCGCCAGCAGCTCTACGACTAGCGGGAGTTTTCTGTACTTC.

V gene TRBV10-1 combines with J gene TRBJ2-7; 7 bases are a match to TRBD2. CDR1 is WNHNN, CDR2 SYGVQD, per germline (reference sequence). This CDR3 contains 13 residues. After removal of 4 bases from V and 1 base from J, the junction contained 1 base not matched to a gene. The CDR3 DNA reads as TGCGCCAGCAGTGCGGGGGGATCCTACGAGCAGTACTTC. This gives the protein CASSAGGSYEQYF.

The rearrangement links TRBV6-1 to TRBJ2-2; 7 bases match TRBD1. V gave up 4 bases and J gave up 3 bases; unmatched junction bases: 5. The CDR3 length is 15 residues. Germline values: CDR1 MNHNS, CDR2 SASEGT. In DNA, the CDR3 is TGTGCCAGCAGTGTTGAGACAGGGTACACCGGGGAGCTGTTTTTT. Its protein product is CASSVETGYTGELFF.

The chain has TRBV6-6 and TRBJ2-5, with 8 nucleotides matching TRBD1. The V gene's germline CDR1 is MNHNY and CDR2 SVGAGI (reference sequence). The CDR3 contains 15 residues. Trimming cost V 0 bases and J 4 bases; bases outside gene matches: 4. This CDR3 reads CASSYSRTGRETQYF. CDR3 nucleotide sequence: TGTGCCAGCAGTTACTCTCGGACAGGGCGAGAGACCCAGTACTTC.

In its sample, this clone was seen once. The chain employs TRBV4-1 and TRBJ1-2; D is unclear. The germline V gene encodes CDR1 MGHRA and CDR2 YSYEKL. The CDR3 covers 13 residues. V gave up 3 bases and J gave up 8 bases, with 13 bases separating them. The CDR3 reads CASSQMIDGGYTF. CDR3 bases: TGCGCCAGCAGCCAGATGATTGACGGGGGCTACACCTTC.